Following are 18 T cell receptor beta chains from one sample sequenced in a study of Graves' ophthalmopathy and Graves' hyperthyroidism. Researchers took RNA transcripts and amplified TCR beta CDR3 regions from them. First-round RT-PCR relied on HTBI primers, and a second-round multiplex PCR came next. TCRdb called the multiplex PCR reads again in MiXCR, with one record for every CDR3 protein. The data show a few hundred thousand distinct CDR3 sequences, 39% seen once. Source material: peripheral blood or thyroid tissue (not recorded which). All receptors come from an adult man with Graves' hyperthyroidism.

This clonotype was recorded many times. The chain couples TRBV6-1 to TRBJ2-7; D is possibly TRBD2 (5 bases). The CDR3 is 13 amino acids. Germline CDR1 and CDR2: MNHNS and SASEGT. The germline V and J ends were trimmed by 1 base and 9 bases, with 13 bases remaining between them. CDR3 DNA sequence: TGTGCCAGCAGTGAAGACCGGGATGAGGGGCAGTACTTC. Its protein product is CASSEDRDEGQYF.

This clonotype was seen many times. This sequence joins TRBV4-1 and TRBJ2-7, with a weak D call TRBD2 (6 bases). In germline, CDR1 is MGHRA, CDR2 YSYEKL. Trimming left V 1 base short and J 3 bases short, with 7 bases between. This CDR3 region has 13 residues. CDR3 region: CASSQGGDYEQYF. The CDR3 nucleotides are TGCGCCAGCAGCCAAGGGGGGGACTACGAGCAGTACTTC.

A word on this clonotype: A read error is possible here, since a much larger clone lies one base away. The CDR3 reads CASIPTGNTEAFF. The CDR3 coding sequence is TGTGCCAGCATCCCGACAGGGAACACTGAAGCTTTCTTT. The gene calls are TRBV28 and TRBJ1-1; a possible D gene is TRBD1 (6 bases). The ends were cut back, 7 bases at V and 1 base at J, with 10 bases in the middle. Germline-derived CDR1 and CDR2 are MDHEN and SYDVKM. This CDR3 spans 13 amino acids.

Ten or more counts support this clonotype. This chain uses TRBV2 with TRBJ2-7; no clear D. The CDR3 covers 14 residues. CDR1 and CDR2 from the germline V gene are SNHLY and FYNNEI. V was clipped by 2 bases and J by 0 bases, with 8 bases between them. CDR3 loop: CASSERVPSYEQYF. For the CDR3, the DNA is TGTGCCAGCAGTGAAAGGGTACCCTCCTACGAGCAGTACTTC.

As to this clonotype: The conserved final phenylalanine or tryptophan is absent from the CDR3, which likely points to a read error. This chain connects TRBV25-1 to TRBJ2-6, with 8 bases fitting TRBD1. Germline V CDR1 and CDR2: MGHDK, SYGVNS. The CDR3 is 17 amino acids. V dropped 5 bases and J dropped 5; count of bases not matched to a gene: 11. The chain's CDR3 is CASSFQTGGRRANVLTS. CDR3 nucleotide sequence: TGTGCCAGCAGTTTCCAAACAGGGGGTAGGAGGGCCAACGTCCTGACTTCC.

Ten or more counts support this clonotype. The genes are TRBV4-1 and TRBJ2-5, with 10 bases identical to TRBD2. The CDR3 sequence is 13 residues long. The V gene end was trimmed by 5 bases and the J gene end by 5 bases; junction bases not matched to a gene: 2. Germline-derived CDR1 and CDR2 are MGHRA and YSYEKL. The CDR3 nucleotides read TGCGCCAGCAGCACACTAGCGGGGGAGACCCAGTACTTC. This codes for CASSTLAGETQYF.

The chain is built from TRBV5-1 and TRBJ2-7, with 10 bases lining up with TRBD2. This CDR3 has 16 amino acids. V lost 0 bases and J lost 7; bases outside the gene matches: 10. Germline assignment: CDR1 SGHRS and CDR2 YFSETQ. This chain's CDR3 is CASSLESASGSYEQYF. The CDR3 nucleotides are TGCGCCAGCAGCTTGGAATCGGCTAGCGGGAGCTATGAGCAGTACTTC.

Ten or more counts support this clonotype. The genes are TRBV12-3 or TRBV12-4 and TRBJ2-5, with 8 bases identical to TRBD1. CDR3 length equals 14 residues. V was pared by 3 bases and J by 9 bases, with 9 bases of the junction left unmatched. The CDR3 nucleotides are TGTGCCAGCAGTTTTTCCGGGACAGGTCGGTCCCAGTACTTC. It encodes CASSFSGTGRSQYF.

V and J are TRBV14 and TRBJ2-5, with TRBD2 as a possible D gene (5 bases). This CDR3 has 16 residues. V was pared by 4 bases and J by 2 bases, with 17 bases between. Per germline, CDR1 SGHDN and CDR2 FVKESK. The CDR3 region is CASSPTAGLQQETQYF. The CDR3 DNA is TGTGCCAGCAGCCCCACCGCAGGACTGCAACAAGAGACCCAGTACTTC.

Points on this clonotype: The junction shows a germline mismatch at one end, possibly a read error. V gene TRBV6-2 or TRBV6-3 combines with J gene TRBJ2-5; no reliable D call. The germline CDR1 and CDR2 sequences are MNHEY and SVGEGT. The CDR3 runs 14 residues. The CDR3 loop is CAISLSGVGKTQYF. The CDR3 nucleotides read TGCGCCATCAGTCTCTCGGGTGTAGGAAAGACCCAGTACTTC.

This clonotype was counted at least ten times. Compared with germline, one end of the junction differs, possibly owing to a read error. The V and J genes are TRBV25-1 and TRBJ2-5; TRBD2 might be the D (7 bases). The CDR3 contains 14 residues. Germline V gene data show CDR1 as MGHDK and CDR2 as SYGVNS. CDR3 DNA: TGTGCCAGCACTGAACGGGGGAGGGGGGAGACCCAGTACTTC. It translates to CASTERGRGETQYF.

This clonotype has at least ten counts. DNA of the CDR3: TGCAGCGTTGAAGATCTTCGAGGTTCCGAGACCCAGTACTTC. Translated: CSVEDLRGSETQYF. The chain links TRBV29-1 to TRBJ2-5; D unclear. V was trimmed by 0 bases and J by 5 bases, leaving 13 bases between them. Germline V gene data show CDR1 as SQVTM and CDR2 as ANQGSEA. The CDR3 is 14 residues long.

Details on this clonotype: Just one base apart from a much larger clone, this may be a read error. A read error is likely, as this CDR3 ends without the conserved phenylalanine or tryptophan. The gene calls are TRBV9 and TRBJ1-4; the D gene is possibly TRBD1 (6 bases). The germline V gene has CDR1 SGDLS and CDR2 YYNGEE. Trimming removed 4 bases from V and 6 bases from J, with 13 bases in between. The CDR3 has 14 amino acids. CDR3 sequence: CASSSRYRDEKLFL. CDR3 bases: TGTGCCAGCAGCTCCAGATACAGGGATGAAAAACTGTTTCTT.

This clonotype occurred many times. The chain is built from TRBV2 and TRBJ2-7; maybe TRBD1 (5 bases). Trimming shortened V by 6 bases and J by 5 bases, and 17 bases separated the two germline ends. The CDR3 runs to 14 residues. Germline lookup yields CDR1 SNHLY and CDR2 FYNNEI. This chain's CDR3 is CASRARGSGDEQYF. The CDR3 region has the DNA TGTGCCAGCAGAGCAAGGGGTTCTGGAGACGAGCAGTACTTC.

The V call is TRBV7-9, the J call TRBJ2-7; maybe TRBD1 (6 bases). With the DNA end fitting TRBJ2-1 better, the J assignment may be wrong. The germline V gene encodes CDR1 SEHNR and CDR2 FQNEAQ (reference sequence). The CDR3 is 17 amino acids. CDR3 amino acids: CASSAPPTGPGDNEQFF. CDR3 DNA sequence: TGTGCCAGCAGCGCCCCCCCGACAGGCCCTGGGGACAATGAGCAGTTCTTC.

This clonotype came up a few times. This sequence joins TRBV20-1 and TRBJ2-3; D is uncertain. Trimming stripped 5 bases from V and 1 base from J, with 10 bases between. This CDR3 is 13 amino acids long. CDR1 DFQATT and CDR2 SNEGSKA come from the germline V gene (reference sequence). The CDR3 here is CSAHSLGTDTQYF. The CDR3 bases are TGCAGTGCTCACAGTCTGGGCACAGATACGCAGTATTTT.

This rearrangement joins TRBV10-3 to TRBJ1-6; 9 bases are shared with TRBD1. V lost 10 bases and J lost 9; bases outside the gene matches: 16. The germline CDR1 and CDR2 sequences are ENHRY and SYGVKD. The CDR3 totals 16 residues. The CDR3 is CASSVAGTGRGSPLHF. The CDR3 DNA reads as TGTGCCAGCAGCGTAGCTGGGACAGGGAGAGGTTCACCCCTCCACTTT.

This clonotype was detected only a few times. This rearrangement joins TRBV12-3 or TRBV12-4 to TRBJ1-1; D possibly corresponds to TRBD1 (5 bases). The ends were cut back, 2 bases at V and 2 bases at J, with 15 bases in the middle. The CDR3 runs to 16 residues. The CDR3 region is CASSLSGGGLNTEAFF. The CDR3 nucleotides are TGTGCCAGCAGTTTATCCGGGGGGGGATTAAACACTGAAGCTTTCTTT.